Following are 15 T cell receptor beta chains from one sample sequenced in a study of CD8 T cells in ankylosing spondylitis. Study conclusions and caveats: Apparently characteristic of ankylosing spondylitis blood was a TCR beta motif (fewer than 10 highly homologous variants).

No antigen has been assigned to these receptors. One entry per CDR3 protein, called by TCRdb with MiXCR from the 5' RACE reads. The sample records fewer than 550,000 distinct CDR3 sequences, approximately 5% being singletons. Material: blood, either unsorted or a sorted T cell fraction (not recorded which). The source of these receptors is a male donor with ankylosing spondylitis.

This clonotype was observed at least ten times. The V call is TRBV29-1, the J call TRBJ2-3, with D perhaps matching TRBD2 (6 bases). This CDR3 region has 12 residues. Germline lookup yields CDR1 SQVTM and CDR2 ANQGSEA. Between the trimmed V and J ends, which lost 7 bases and 1 base, there was a span of 9 bases. The CDR3 reads CSGDSGTDTQYF. In DNA form, the CDR3 reads TGCAGCGGGGACTCTGGCACAGATACGCAGTATTTT.

There are many counts of this clonotype. The rearrangement links TRBV5-1 to TRBJ1-1; D is unclear. Trimming shortened V by 6 bases and J by 4 bases, and 13 bases separated the two germline ends. The CDR3 runs 13 residues. Germline CDR1 reads SGHRS; CDR2 reads YFSETQ. The CDR3 protein is CASKDPGPTEAFF. In DNA form, the CDR3 reads TGCGCCAGCAAAGACCCGGGCCCCACTGAAGCTTTCTTT.

This clonotype was observed at least ten times. The rearrangement joins TRBV12-3 or TRBV12-4 to TRBJ1-2; D is uncertain. V lost 8 bases to trimming and J lost 7 bases, with 26 bases between them. CDR3 length: 16 amino acids. This CDR3 is CASQSQPFSGFGGYTF. CDR3 bases: TGTGCCAGCCAGTCACAGCCTTTCTCGGGGTTTGGTGGCTACACCTTC.

Ten or more counts support this clonotype. The chain recombines TRBV4-3 with TRBJ2-3, with 9 bases identical to TRBD1. The CDR3 totals 17 residues. V was clipped by 0 bases and J by 5 bases; unmatched bases: 9. Germline assignment: CDR1 LGHNA and CDR2 YSLEER. The CDR3 DNA follows: TGCGCCAGCAGCCAAGAATGGACAGGGGTAAAAGAAGATACGCAGTATTTT. Amino acid sequence: CASSQEWTGVKEDTQYF.

This clonotype appeared a few times. CDR3 amino acids: CASSPGSGTEAFF. CDR3 nucleotides: TGTGCCAGCAGCCCCGGTAGCGGCACTGAAGCTTTCTTT. The chain carries TRBV7-3 and TRBJ1-1; D is uncertain. The CDR3 spans 13 residues. Trimming took off 5 bases at V and 4 bases at J, with 11 bases between the two ends. Germline loops: CDR1 SGHTA, CDR2 FQGTGA.

At least ten counts were recorded for this clonotype. The chain couples TRBV12-3 or TRBV12-4 to TRBJ2-1, with 9 bases that match TRBD2. Trimming at V came to 7 bases and at J to 7 bases, leaving 11 bases not matched to a gene. CDR3 size: 15 residues. CDR3 sequence reads: CASNPTSGGRNEQFF. DNA of the CDR3: TGTGCCAGCAACCCAACGAGCGGGGGGCGTAATGAGCAGTTCTTC.

This clonotype was counted between two and nine times. This sequence joins TRBV5-1 and TRBJ2-7; 10 positions agree with TRBD1. The V gene end was trimmed by 0 bases and the J gene end by 5 bases; junction bases not matched to a gene: 8. The CDR3 is 16 amino acids. Germline CDR1 and CDR2: SGHRS and YFSETQ. CDR3 bases: TGCGCCAGCAGCTTGGGCGGACAGGGGGTTTATCACGAGCAGTACTTC. Its protein product is CASSLGGQGVYHEQYF.

The chain employs TRBV20-1 and TRBJ2-1; 9 bases line up with TRBD2. The germline CDR1 and CDR2 sequences are DFQATT and SNEGSKA (reference sequence). This CDR3 region has 14 residues. V shed 3 bases, J shed 4 bases, and the junction held 4 bases outside the gene matches. The CDR3 nucleotides are TGCAGTGCTAGGGCGGGAGGGACTTACAATGAGCAGTTCTTC. Amino acid sequence: CSARAGGTYNEQFF.

The sample holds many counts of this clonotype. This rearrangement joins TRBV5-1 to TRBJ2-7, with TRBD1 matching over 9 bases. In germline, CDR1 is SGHRS, CDR2 YFSETQ. V gave up 5 bases and J gave up 2 bases; unmatched junction bases: 5. The CDR3 is 14 residues long. The DNA of the CDR3 is TGCGCCAGCAGTCCCGGGACAGGGCCCTACGAGCAGTACTTC. Residues: CASSPGTGPYEQYF.

Points on this clonotype: This could be a read error, since a much larger clone is one nucleotide away. This chain uses TRBV29-1 with TRBJ2-1; no clear D. The CDR3 totals 16 residues. From germline, CDR1 is SQVTM and CDR2 ANQGSEA. V dropped 0 bases and J dropped 4 bases, with 16 bases sitting between them. The CDR3 here is CSVEDMGSGSYNEQFF. The CDR3 DNA is TGCAGCGTTGAAGATATGGGTTCCGGCAGTTACAATGAGCAGTTCTTC.

This clonotype was counted many times. V is TRBV10-3 and J is TRBJ2-5; 9 nucleotides line up with TRBD1. The germline CDR1 and CDR2 sequences are ENHRY and SYGVKD. The length of the CDR3 is 15 residues. The V gene end was trimmed by 5 bases and the J gene end by 3 bases; junction bases not matched to a gene: 7. The CDR3 DNA reads as TGTGCCATCAGTCGACAGGGGGAGGTCGAAGAGACCCAGTACTTC. Translation: CAISRQGEVEETQYF.

Many counts were recorded for this clonotype. The V call is TRBV5-1, the J call TRBJ2-7; D ambiguous. V was clipped by 3 bases and J by 3 bases, with 19 bases between them. The length of the CDR3 is 16 residues. Germline V gene lookup returns CDR1 SGHRS and CDR2 YFSETQ. The CDR3 region is CASSSVTPAGLYEQYF. CDR3 nucleotide sequence: TGCGCCAGCAGCTCAGTGACCCCCGCAGGCCTCTACGAGCAGTACTTC. The full variable domain, with the rest looked up from reference TRBV5-1 and TRBJ2-7, is KAGVTQTPRYLIKTRGQQVTLSCSPISGHRSVSWYQQTPGQGLQFLFEYFSETQRNKGNFPGRFSGRQFSNSRSEMNVSTLELGDSALYLCASSSVTPAGLYEQYFGPGTRLTVT.

The chain's CDR3 is CASSRDWYEQFF. Here the CDR3 DNA reads TGTGCCAGCAGTCGTGATTGGTATGAGCAGTTCTTC. V and J are TRBV12-3 or TRBV12-4 and TRBJ2-1; D gene ambiguous. With 5 bases removed from V and 8 bases from J, the gap between germline ends came to 10 bases. The CDR3 consists of 12 residues.

This clonotype was detected many times. This sequence joins TRBV10-3 and TRBJ2-3; 9 nucleotides agree with TRBD2. Trimming cost V 3 bases and J 7 bases; bases outside gene matches: 8. The CDR3 totals 15 residues. Germline-derived CDR1 and CDR2 are ENHRY and SYGVKD. The DNA for the CDR3 is TGTGCCATCAGTGATCAGGGACTAGCAAATTATACGCAGTATTTT. It yields the protein CAISDQGLANYTQYF.

This clonotype has only a few counts. The J gene is TRBJ2-1, the V gene TRBV7-2, with 7 nucleotides matching TRBD1. The CDR3 contains 15 residues. Looked up from germline, CDR1 is SGHTA and CDR2 is FQGNSA. The J segment lost 3 bases and the V segment lost 7 bases, leaving 9 bases of the junction unmatched. The CDR3 DNA follows: TGTGCCAGCACCTCCCTAGGGGGCGTCTACAATGAGCAGTTCTTC. Translated: CASTSLGGVYNEQFF.